These 30 T cell receptor beta chains were all obtained from the same sample, sequenced in a study of post-analysis software for immune sequencing data. Prepared TCR beta cDNA libraries contained unique molecular identifiers. TCRdb independently ran MiXCR on the PCR reads; one entry per CDR3 protein. This sample has 450,000 to 700,000 distinct CDR3 sequences, with 44% found just once. Findings and caveats of the study: With TRBV5-6, TRBV5-1 and TRBV20-1 included, about five TRBV segments were more frequent in patients than in controls.

These receptors lack a known antigen. The specimen was blood. These receptors originate from a girl under 18 with multiple sclerosis.

This clonotype was detected only a few times. The chain joins TRBV5-5 to TRBJ1-5, with D perhaps matching TRBD1 (5 bases). The germline V gene encodes CDR1 SGHKS and CDR2 YYEKEE (reference sequence). The CDR3 runs to 17 residues. V dropped 3 bases and J dropped 3 bases, with 19 bases sitting between them. The DNA for the CDR3 is TGTGCCAGCAGCTGGGATGGTAGATCCAGGGACAATCAGCCCCAGCATTTT. Its translation: CASSWDGRSRDNQPQHF.

To note about this clonotype: A read error is possible here, since a much larger clone lies one base away. CDR3 protein: CSAMGGEYNEQYF. As DNA, the CDR3 is TGCAGTGCTATGGGGGGGGAGTACAATGAGCAGTACTTC. The chain has TRBV20-1 and TRBJ2-5; 7 bases map to TRBD2. Per the germline V gene, CDR1 is DFQATT and CDR2 is SNEGSKA (reference sequence). V was pared by 4 bases and J by 11 bases, with 13 bases of the junction left unmatched. The CDR3 spans 13 residues.

The genes are TRBV2 and TRBJ1-2; 10 nucleotides agree with TRBD1. The CDR3 extends over 15 amino acids. Unmatched junction bases numbered 13, after V lost 7 bases and J lost 8 bases. Germline V lookup: CDR1 SNHLY, CDR2 FYNNEI. The CDR3, as DNA: TGTGCCAGCATAGAAGGGACAGGGGAATTGGACGGCTACACCTTC. Translated: CASIEGTGELDGYTF.

On this clonotype: Given a much more abundant clone one base away, this may be a read error. J is TRBJ2-7 and V is TRBV4-1, with unresolved D. The CDR3 length is 14 residues. V gave up 4 bases and J gave up 0 bases, with 10 bases separating them. Germline V gene data show CDR1 as MGHRA and CDR2 as YSYEKL. CDR3 residues: CASSPLTDSYEQYF. The DNA of the CDR3 is TGCGCCAGCAGCCCTTTAACGGACTCCTACGAGCAGTACTTC.

CDR3 in amino acids: CASSQGQGLKETQYF. CDR3 sequence (DNA): TGCGCCAGCAGCCAGGGACAGGGGTTGAAAGAGACCCAGTACTTC. The chain couples TRBV4-1 to TRBJ2-5, with 10 nucleotides matching TRBD1. Germline V gene sequence: CDR1 MGHRA, CDR2 YSYEKL. After removal of 3 bases from V and 3 bases from J, the junction contained 4 bases not matched to a gene. The CDR3 covers 15 residues.

The CDR3 DNA sequence: TGCGCCAGCAGCTTGGAAGGCGGGGTGAATGGCTACACCTTC. This sequence encodes CASSLEGGVNGYTF. The chain employs TRBV5-1 and TRBJ1-2; D is undetermined. The V end was cut by 0 bases, the J end by 6 bases, with 12 bases between. The CDR3 runs to 14 residues. The germline V gene has CDR1 SGHRS and CDR2 YFSETQ.

This clonotype showed up just a few times. The V and J genes are TRBV10-3 and TRBJ1-1; D possibly corresponds to TRBD1 (5 bases). The CDR3 sequence is 16 residues long. Germline V CDR1 and CDR2: ENHRY, SYGVKD. Trimming left V 0 bases short and J 1 base short, with 12 bases between. The CDR3: CAISESNDRPNTEAFF. CDR3 DNA sequence: TGTGCCATCAGTGAGTCGAATGACAGACCGAACACTGAAGCTTTCTTT.

This clonotype is a singleton in its sample. The rearrangement uses TRBV12-3 or TRBV12-4 and TRBJ2-5, with D maybe TRBD2 (5 bases). The CDR3 runs to 13 residues. Trimming cost V 7 bases and J 8 bases, with 17 bases left between them. CDR3: CASKTLEAGTQYF. DNA of the CDR3: TGTGCCAGCAAAACGTTGGAGGCTGGAACCCAGTACTTC.

The table lists this clonotype with a few counts. V and J are TRBV12-3 or TRBV12-4 and TRBJ2-4; D is unresolved. This CDR3 is 12 amino acids long. Trimming took 5 bases from V and 6 from J, leaving 8 bases between them. The CDR3 is CASSLRLNIQYF. The DNA of the CDR3 is TGTGCCAGCAGTCTACGACTAAACATTCAGTACTTC.

This chain connects TRBV4-2 to TRBJ1-5, with D uncertain. This CDR3 spans 16 amino acids. Trimming took 1 base from V and 0 from J, leaving 10 bases between them. Per the germline V gene, CDR1 is LGHNA and CDR2 is YNFKEQ. CDR3 DNA: TGTGCCAGCAGCCAAGCATACGGGTATAGCAATCAGCCCCAGCATTTT. Encoded protein: CASSQAYGYSNQPQHF.

The V and J genes are TRBV6-5 and TRBJ1-2, with TRBD1 matching 7 bases. Germline V lookup: CDR1 MNHEY, CDR2 SVGAGI. This CDR3 comprises 13 residues. V gave up 6 bases and J gave up 2 bases; unmatched junction bases: 3. The CDR3 nucleotides read TGTGCCAGCAGCCAGGGGGGGAACTATGGCTACACCTTC. This encodes CASSQGGNYGYTF.

This rearrangement joins TRBV29-1 to TRBJ1-2; D is perhaps TRBD1 (6 bases). Germline V gene lookup returns CDR1 SQVTM and CDR2 ANQGSEA. CDR3 size: 14 residues. The V gene lost 5 bases and the J gene lost 0 bases, with 13 bases spanning the gap. In nucleotides, the CDR3 is TGCAGCGTTTCACCACAGGGAGCTAACTATGGCTACACCTTC. Its protein is CSVSPQGANYGYTF.

The CDR3 loop reads CASRQGVDTQYF. The CDR3 DNA reads TGTGCCAGCAGGCAGGGGGTCGATACGCAGTATTTT. The rearrangement links TRBV5-4 to TRBJ2-3; TRBD1 agrees at 7 bases. The CDR3 has 12 amino acids. Per germline, CDR1 SGHNT and CDR2 YYREEE (reference sequence). The V gene end was trimmed by 5 bases and the J gene end by 6 bases; junction bases not matched to a gene: 3.

The CDR3 loop reads CASSPNQAGVGQETQFF. CDR3 DNA sequence: TGTGCCAGCAGCCCTAATCAAGCGGGAGTGGGGCAAGAGACCCAGTTCTTC. V and J are TRBV7-9 and TRBJ2-5; TRBD2 matches at 8 bases. The J call may be in error: the DNA end matches TRBJ2-1 better. CDR3 length: 17 residues. CDR1 and CDR2 (germline): SEHNR, FQNEAQ (reference sequence).

The sample holds one count of this clonotype. The chain carries TRBV6-6 and TRBJ1-1; no clear D gene. Germline CDR1 and CDR2: MNHNY and SVGAGI (reference sequence). Trimming took 4 bases from V and 2 from J, leaving 17 bases between them. The CDR3 length is 16 residues. CDR3 loop: CASSSHSGNLNTEAFF. CDR3 bases: TGTGCCAGCAGTTCTCACTCCGGGAATCTAAACACTGAAGCTTTCTTT.

The rearrangement uses TRBV6-5 and TRBJ2-1; D not resolved. This CDR3 is 13 amino acids long. The germline gives CDR1 MNHEY, CDR2 SVGAGI. Trimming shortened V by 10 bases and J by 7 bases, and 17 bases separated the two germline ends. CDR3 in DNA: TGTGCCACCGCAGTAGCCAGAGAGAATGAGCAGTTCTTC. This translates into CATAVARENEQFF.

The genes are TRBV7-9 and TRBJ2-7; D remains ambiguous. Trimming pared 2 bases from V and 6 bases from J, leaving 11 bases between. The V gene's germline CDR1 is SEHNR and CDR2 FQNEAQ (reference sequence). This CDR3 is built from 13 residues. For the CDR3, the DNA is TGTGCCAGCAGCTTACCTCTCACGGGCGAGCAGTACTTC. Encoded protein: CASSLPLTGEQYF.

The J gene is TRBJ2-7, the V gene TRBV20-1, with 7 bases lining up with TRBD2. The length of the CDR3 is 15 residues. The trim removed 1 base at V and 3 bases at J, leaving 9 bases unmatched. Per germline, CDR1 DFQATT and CDR2 SNEGSKA (reference sequence). CDR3 coding DNA: TGCAGTGCTAGAGTTGGGCGGGGGTTAGACTACGAGCAGTACTTC. Amino acids: CSARVGRGLDYEQYF.

The rearrangement joins TRBV20-1 to TRBJ1-4; D unclear. The CDR3 has 14 residues. Germline loops: CDR1 DFQATT, CDR2 SNEGSKA (reference sequence). V was clipped by 8 bases and J by 3 bases, with 16 bases between them. CDR3 sequence: CSTLWSAPNEKLFF. DNA for the CDR3: TGCAGTACCCTATGGTCGGCGCCTAATGAAAAACTGTTTTTT.

This clonotype has more than one count but fewer than ten. V gene TRBV12-3 or TRBV12-4 combines with J gene TRBJ2-7; D may match TRBD1 or TRBD2 (5 bases each). The CDR3 runs 12 residues. The V gene lost 8 bases and the J gene lost 4 bases, with 12 bases spanning the gap. CDR3 DNA: TGTGCCAGCGGACGCTGGGGGTACGAGCAGTACTTC. Translating it yields CASGRWGYEQYF.

The chain couples TRBV7-9 to TRBJ2-3; 10 bases match TRBD2. Per the germline V gene, CDR1 is SEHNR and CDR2 is FQNEAQ (reference sequence). V lost 5 bases and J lost 3; bases outside the gene matches: 8. The CDR3 consists of 16 residues. The CDR3 spells CASSLAGTSVTDTQYF. The CDR3 region has the DNA TGTGCCAGCAGCCTCGCCGGGACTAGCGTAACAGATACGCAGTATTTT.

The chain uses TRBV5-1 and TRBJ1-2; a weak D match, TRBD1 (5 bases). Germline V CDR1 and CDR2: SGHRS, YFSETQ. Trimming pared 4 bases from V and 2 bases from J, leaving 15 bases between. This CDR3 has 15 amino acids. The CDR3 DNA is TGCGCCAGCAGCCCGGGGGACGGACGGAACTATGGCTACACCTTC. Encoded protein: CASSPGDGRNYGYTF. The variable domain in full, with the rest retrieved from reference TRBV5-1 and TRBJ1-2, is KAGVTQTPRYLIKTRGQQVTLSCSPISGHRSVSWYQQTPGQGLQFLFEYFSETQRNKGNFPGRFSGRQFSNSRSEMNVSTLELGDSALYLCASSPGDGRNYGYTFGSGTRLTVV.

This clonotype was seen only a few times. This sequence joins TRBV10-3 and TRBJ2-1; D is possibly TRBD1 (10 bases). This CDR3 comprises 20 residues. Trimming cost V 0 bases and J 9 bases, with 30 bases left between them. CDR1 and CDR2 from the germline V gene are ENHRY and SYGVKD. As DNA, the CDR3 is TGTGCCATCAGTGAGTCGCTGGGACAGGGGTTAGCGGGAGCCCCGGGTGAGCAGTTCTTC. This encodes CAISESLGQGLAGAPGEQFF.

A few counts support this clonotype. The rearrangement uses TRBV7-2 and TRBJ2-1; D remains ambiguous. This CDR3 is built from 14 residues. V lost 7 bases and J 9 bases, leaving 19 bases between the germline ends. Per germline, CDR1 SGHTA and CDR2 FQGNSA. CDR3 bases: TGTGCCAGCAATTCCTCGCCGGCGCCTATTGAGCAGTTCTTC. It encodes CASNSSPAPIEQFF.

The rearrangement links TRBV5-6 to TRBJ2-6; the D is unclear. With 6 bases removed from V and 2 bases from J, the gap between germline ends came to 3 bases. The CDR3 is made up of 12 amino acids. The germline gives CDR1 SGHDT, CDR2 YYEEEE. In DNA, the CDR3 is TGTGCCAGCACTACTGGGGCCAACGTCCTGACTTTC. Translated, it gives CASTTGANVLTF.

The CDR3 sequence: CAISESKGDEKETQYF. CDR3 coding DNA: TGTGCCATCAGTGAGTCGAAGGGAGATGAAAAAGAGACCCAGTACTTC. The V gene is TRBV10-3, the J gene TRBJ2-5, with TRBD2 as a possible D gene (5 bases). The germline CDR1 and CDR2 sequences are ENHRY and SYGVKD. The V end was cut by 0 bases, the J end by 3 bases, with 14 bases between. The CDR3 is 16 residues long.

This clonotype was seen ten or more times. The chain has TRBV12-3 or TRBV12-4 and TRBJ1-1; D gene unclear. The CDR3 length is 11 residues. Trimming left V 3 bases short and J 5 bases short, with 4 bases between. CDR3 in DNA: TGTGCCAGCAGTTTTGGAACTGAAGCTTTCTTT. This sequence encodes CASSFGTEAFF.

There are a few counts of this clonotype. The chain links TRBV4-2 to TRBJ2-1; TRBD2 agrees at 8 bases. V was clipped by 0 bases and J by 8 bases; unmatched bases: 12. The CDR3 consists of 17 residues. From germline, CDR1 is LGHNA and CDR2 YNFKEQ. CDR3 protein: CASSQDVSSGSSYEQFF. The CDR3 coding sequence is TGTGCCAGCAGCCAAGACGTTTCAAGCGGGAGTAGCTATGAGCAGTTCTTC.

A word on this clonotype: A much larger clone is a single base away; this may be a read error. This chain connects TRBV5-1 to TRBJ2-3; no definite D call. The germline gives CDR1 SGHRS, CDR2 YFSETQ. The V end was cut by 0 bases, the J end by 1 base, with 9 bases between. The CDR3 spans 15 residues. The CDR3, as DNA: TGCGCCAGCAGCTTGGGGCAGGACGGCACAGATACGCAGTATTTT. This translates into CASSLGQDGTDTQYF.

The rearrangement joins TRBV6-1 to TRBJ1-1, with 9 bases aligning to TRBD1. In germline, CDR1 is MNHNS, CDR2 SASEGT. The length of the CDR3 is 13 residues. Trimming at V came to 6 bases and at J to 6 bases, leaving 5 bases not matched to a gene. The CDR3 region is CASRGTGTSEAFF. Written as DNA, the CDR3 is TGTGCCAGCAGGGGGACAGGGACCTCTGAAGCTTTCTTT.